A selection of T cell receptor beta chains follows, all from one sample in a study of blood T cell repertoires in COVID-19. TCRdb's table, derived via immunoSEQ multiplex PCR, lists solely in-frame clones and lacks some. The repertoire holds 160,000 or so clones, with more than 75% as singletons. The source material was peripheral blood. These receptors all come from a man aged 60 to 75 with active or convalescent COVID-19. CDR3s include the opening cysteine and the closing phenylalanine or tryptophan. A D gene is named only where the DNA matches it firmly.

>-|TRBV30|TRBJ1-5
TGTGCCTGGAGCGCAGGGGCGGATCAGCCCCAGCATTTT
CAWSAGADQPQHF
>-|TRBV5-4|TRBJ1-4
TGTGCCAGCAGCTTGGCAGGCCGGTCAACTAATGAAAAACTGTTTTTT
CASSLAGRSTNEKLFF
>-|TRBV6-1|TRBJ2-2
TGTGCCAGCAGTGACCAGGGCCACGGGGAGCTGTTTTTT
CASSDQGHGELFF
>-|TRBV5-1|TRBJ2-7
TGCGCCAGCAGCGCAACACCCAACTACGAGCAGTACTTC
CASSATPNYEQYF
>TRBD2|TRBV7-2|TRBJ2-7
TGTGCCAGCAGCTTAGAACTAGCGGGGGCCTACGAGCAGTACTTC
CASSLELAGAYEQYF
>TRBD1|TRBV7-2|TRBJ1-6
TGTGCCAGCAGCCCAGGGGGGACCTATAATTCACCCCTCCACTTT
CASSPGGTYNSPLHF
>-|TRBV21-1|TRBJ2-7
TGTGCCAGCAGCAAAGAATCCAGGATCTCCTACGAGCAGTACTTC
CASSKESRISYEQYF
>-|TRBV27|TRBJ1-5
TGTGCCAGCAGTTCGGACGGCAGGGTAGGCAATCAGCCCCAGCATTTT
CASSSDGRVGNQPQHF
>-|TRBV27|TRBJ1-1
TGTGCCAGCAGTTTATCGAAATTCGCAGTTCCCCATACTGAAGCTTTCTTT
CASSLSKFAVPHTEAFF
>-|TRBV2|TRBJ2-2
TGTGCCAGCACGGTAAACACCGGGGAGCTGTTTTTT
CASTVNTGELFF
>-|TRBV5-1|TRBJ2-2
TGCGCCAGCAGACGGGGGACAGAATACACCGGGGAGCTGTTTTTT
CASRRGTEYTGELFF
>TRBD1|TRBV6-5|TRBJ2-1
TGTGCCAGCACATCTGGGACAGGGCAGTTCTTC
CASTSGTGQFF
>-|TRBV6-5|TRBJ1-4
TGTGCCAGCAGTTACTCGGTGGGAGTTGAAAAACTGTTTTTT
CASSYSVGVEKLFF
>-|TRBV27|TRBJ1-2
TGTGCCAGCAGTTCCTTTCAGGGTTCCTATGGCTACACCTTC
CASSSFQGSYGYTF
>-|TRBV28|TRBJ2-5
TGTGCCAGCAGTACTCTCGGGGTTGGGGAGACCCAGTACTTC
CASSTLGVGETQYF
>TRBD2|TRBV4-2|TRBJ2-7
TGTGCCAGCAGCCAGGACGGGACTAGTTCTCCCGAGCAGTACTTC
CASSQDGTSSPEQYF
>TRBD2|TRBV11-1|TRBJ2-7
TGTGCCAGCAGCGCGGGACTAGCAGGTTACGAGCAGTACTTC
CASSAGLAGYEQYF
>-|TRBV5-4|TRBJ1-1
TGTGCCAGCAGCTTGAGATCGGGCACTGAAGCTTTCTTT
CASSLRSGTEAFF
>TRBD1|TRBV3-1/TRBV3-2|TRBJ1-1
TGTGCCAGCAGCCAAGCCGACAGGGGGCGAGCTTTCTTT
CASSQADRGRAFF
>-|TRBV29-1|TRBJ1-2
TGCAGCGTTGAAAAATGGGACAATGGCTACACCTTC
CSVEKWDNGYTF
>TRBD2|TRBV11-2|TRBJ2-1
TGTGCCAGCAGCTCAGGGACTACCTCCTACAATGAGCAGTTCTTC
CASSSGTTSYNEQFF
>-|TRBV9|TRBJ2-2
TGTGCCAGCAGCGCAACGACAGCTTCGAACACCGGGGAGCTGTTTTTT
CASSATTASNTGELFF
>TRBD1|TRBV30|TRBJ1-5
TGTGCCTGGAGTCAGGGACAGGGCCTTTTCGTCCCTGATCAGCCCCAGCATTTT
CAWSQGQGLFVPDQPQHF
>TRBD2|TRBV2|TRBJ2-1
TGTGCCAGTACGCCGGGACTAGCGGGGTTGAATGAGCAGTTCTTC
CASTPGLAGLNEQFF
>TRBD2|TRBV18|TRBJ2-7
TGTGCCAGCTCACGACGGAATCAGCCTCTAGCGGGAGATCACGAGCAGTACTTC
CASSRRNQPLAGDHEQYF
>-|TRBV20-1|TRBJ1-1
TGCAGTGCTAGTCCCCAGCGGACCGGTGAAGCTTTCTTT
CSASPQRTGEAFF
>TRBD1|TRBV11-2|TRBJ1-1
TGTGCCAGCAGCTTAGGGGCCGGGACAGGGGGAATTGAAGCTTTCTTT
CASSLGAGTGGIEAFF
>-|TRBV5-1|TRBJ2-2
TGCGCCAGCAGCTGGACATCGAACACCGGGGAGCTGTTTTTT
CASSWTSNTGELFF
>-|TRBV11-2|TRBJ2-5
TGTGCCAGCAGCCTAGGAACTGGGAGCCTTACCCAGTACTTC
CASSLGTGSLTQYF
>-|TRBV6-4|TRBJ2-3
TGTGCCAGCAGTGACCAGGGGTCTGGCACAGATACGCAGTATTTT
CASSDQGSGTDTQYF
>-|TRBV10-2|TRBJ2-1
TGCGCCAGCAGTGTTGGCCGGGGCGGGATAAATGAGCAGTTCTTC
CASSVGRGGINEQFF